Each of the 8 T cell receptor beta chains below was sequenced from the same sample in a study of blood T cell repertoires in COVID-19. The table came from immunoSEQ multiplex PCR; TCRdb's copy has only in-frame clones and leaves some out. The sample lists fewer than 35,000 clones; around nine tenths were seen once. Sequenced sample: peripheral blood. Source of these receptors: a human donor in a cohort sampled during active COVID-19.

V usage is TRBV9 and J usage is TRBJ2-3; no definite D call. Trimming removed 0 bases from V and 0 bases from J, with 8 bases in between. Germline V gene data show CDR1 as SGDLS and CDR2 as YYNGEE. The length of the CDR3 is 15 residues. As DNA, the CDR3 is TGTGCCAGCAGCGTAGTCCCCGGGAGCACAGATACGCAGTATTTT. Protein sequence: CASSVVPGSTDTQYF.

This clone was seen a few times. The CDR3 region is CASSPGPGASDTGELFF. The CDR3 bases are TGCGCCAGCAGCCCTGGACCAGGGGCTTCGGACACCGGGGAGCTGTTTTTT. The chain employs TRBV4-1 and TRBJ2-2; possible D gene TRBD1, 6 bases. V dropped 4 bases and J dropped 3 bases, with 18 bases sitting between them. This CDR3 spans 17 amino acids. Germline V lookup: CDR1 MGHRA, CDR2 YSYEKL.

The rearrangement joins TRBV28 to TRBJ1-6; D not resolved. Germline CDR1 is MDHEN and CDR2 is SYDVKM. The V gene lost 6 bases and the J gene lost 9 bases, with 18 bases spanning the gap. There are 15 residues in the CDR3. In nucleotides, the CDR3 is TGTGCCAGCAGGCGACCCGGGTCCTGGAGTTCACCCCTCCACTTT. Translating gives CASRRPGSWSSPLHF.

The genes are TRBV5-4 and TRBJ2-7; maybe TRBD2 (6 bases). Trimming removed 0 bases at V and 1 base at J, with 11 bases between. Looked up from germline, CDR1 is SGHNT and CDR2 is YYREEE (reference sequence). The CDR3 has 15 amino acids. The CDR3 DNA reads TGTGCCAGCAGCTTGGACGGGAGTTTGTCCTACGAGCAGTACTTC. This sequence encodes CASSLDGSLSYEQYF.

This chain uses TRBV6-2 or TRBV6-3 with TRBJ2-1; 9 positions match TRBD1. The CDR3 length is 15 residues. With 2 bases clipped from V and 7 bases from J, the junction kept 6 bases outside the gene matches. CDR1 and CDR2 (germline): MNHEY, SVGEGT. In nucleotides, the CDR3 is TGTGCCAGCAGTTACGGACAGGGGCGGATTAATGAGCAGTTCTTC. Translated, it gives CASSYGQGRINEQFF.

V usage is TRBV2 and J usage is TRBJ1-5; no definite D call. In germline, CDR1 is SNHLY, CDR2 FYNNEI. Trimming removed 1 base at V and 4 bases at J, with 8 bases between. This CDR3 contains 14 residues. CDR3 protein: CASSEGQQNQPQHF. The DNA of the CDR3 is TGTGCCAGCAGTGAAGGGCAACAAAATCAGCCCCAGCATTTT. Combining the CDR3 with reference TRBV2 and TRBJ1-5 gives the whole variable domain EPEVTQTPSHQVTQMGQEVILRCVPISNHLYFYWYRQILGQKVEFLVSFYNNEISEKSEIFDDQFSVERPDGSNFTLKIRSTKLEDSAMYFCASSEGQQNQPQHFGDGTRLSIL.

The CDR3 spells CSVEDPGQRTPQAYGYTF. The CDR3 DNA reads TGCAGCGTTGAAGATCCGGGACAGAGGACCCCCCAGGCGTATGGCTACACCTTC. This chain uses TRBV29-1 with TRBJ1-2; 7 nucleotides line up with TRBD1. The germline V gene has CDR1 SQVTM and CDR2 ANQGSEA. V lost 0 bases, J lost 5 bases, and 18 bases stayed unmatched. The CDR3 runs 18 residues.

The chain uses TRBV5-1 and TRBJ2-5; D gene uncertain. There are 13 residues in the CDR3. V lost 0 bases and J 4 bases, leaving 7 bases between the germline ends. Germline CDR1 is SGHRS and CDR2 is YFSETQ. The CDR3 region has the DNA TGCGCCAGCAGCTTGGACAGCCCAGAGACCCAGTACTTC. As protein: CASSLDSPETQYF.